This T cell receptor beta chain is from a study of beta chain features in type 1 diabetes. The study, taken as a whole, reports: Cells with high TCR expression could be over-represented by cDNA sequencing.

Every bit of the isolated RNA underwent reverse transcription, so sequencing read expressed TCRB transcripts. Some clones are missing from TCRdb's copy, which holds only in-frame ones; the method was immunoSEQ multiplex PCR. The sample comprises some 410,000 clones, about 14% of which are singletons, and approximately 0.035% rests with the top ten. This clone was counted only a few times. The antigen is not known. Germline V CDR1 and CDR2: SNHLY, FYNNEI. This CDR3 is 14 amino acids long. The V gene lost 6 bases and the J gene lost 7 bases, with 16 bases spanning the gap. V usage is TRBV2 and J usage is TRBJ2-1; D may be TRBD2 (5 bases). This TCR was sampled from a young man in good health. The sequencing sample was made of naive CD4+ T cells from blood. CDR3 in amino acids: CASSYKSRGNEQFF. CDR3 bases: TGTGCCAGCAGCTACAAGAGCAGAGGGAATGAGCAGTTCTTC.